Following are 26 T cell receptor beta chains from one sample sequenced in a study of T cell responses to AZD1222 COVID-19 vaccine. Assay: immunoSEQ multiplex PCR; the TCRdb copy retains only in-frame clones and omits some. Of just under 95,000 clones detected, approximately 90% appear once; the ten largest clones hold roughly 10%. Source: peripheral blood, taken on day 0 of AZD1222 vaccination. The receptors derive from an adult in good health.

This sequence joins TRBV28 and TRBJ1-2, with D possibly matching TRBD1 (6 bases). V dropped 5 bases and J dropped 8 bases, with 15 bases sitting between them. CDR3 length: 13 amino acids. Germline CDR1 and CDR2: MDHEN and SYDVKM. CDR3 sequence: CASSENRARGYTF. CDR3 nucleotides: TGTGCCAGCAGTGAGAACAGGGCGAGAGGCTACACCTTC.

The CDR3 bases are TGTGCCACCAGTGATTTACGCGGGAGAGGCTACAATGAGCAGTTCTTC. It specifies CATSDLRGRGYNEQFF. The gene calls are TRBV24-1 and TRBJ2-1, with TRBD2 matching over 7 bases. The germline CDR1 and CDR2 sequences are KGHDR and SFDVKD. The CDR3 loop spans 16 amino acids. The junction had 5 bases not matched to a gene; V was cut back by 1 base and J by 3 bases.

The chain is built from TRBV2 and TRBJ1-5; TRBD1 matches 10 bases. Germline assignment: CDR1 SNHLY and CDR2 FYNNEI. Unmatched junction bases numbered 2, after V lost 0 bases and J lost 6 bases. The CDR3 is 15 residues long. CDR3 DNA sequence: TGTGCCAGCAGTGAAGCCGGACAGGGGGGTCAGCCCCAGCATTTT. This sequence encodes CASSEAGQGGQPQHF. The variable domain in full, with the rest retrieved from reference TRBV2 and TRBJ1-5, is EPEVTQTPSHQVTQMGQEVILRCVPISNHLYFYWYRQILGQKVEFLVSFYNNEISEKSEIFDDQFSVERPDGSNFTLKIRSTKLEDSAMYFCASSEAGQGGQPQHFGDGTRLSIL.

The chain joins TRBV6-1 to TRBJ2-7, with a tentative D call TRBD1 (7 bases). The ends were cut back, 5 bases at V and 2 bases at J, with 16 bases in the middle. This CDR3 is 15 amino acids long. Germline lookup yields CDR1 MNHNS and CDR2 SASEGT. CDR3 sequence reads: CASSPQGGPAYEQYF. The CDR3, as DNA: TGTGCCAGCAGTCCCCAGGGGGGTCCCGCCTACGAGCAGTACTTC.

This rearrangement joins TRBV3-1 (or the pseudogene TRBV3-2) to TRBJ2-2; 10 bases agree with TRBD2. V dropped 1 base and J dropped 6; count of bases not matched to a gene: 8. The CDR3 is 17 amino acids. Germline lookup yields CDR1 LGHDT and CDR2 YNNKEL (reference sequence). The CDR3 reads CASSQAPSGREAGELFF. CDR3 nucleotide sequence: TGTGCCAGCAGCCAAGCCCCTAGCGGGAGAGAGGCCGGGGAGCTGTTTTTT.

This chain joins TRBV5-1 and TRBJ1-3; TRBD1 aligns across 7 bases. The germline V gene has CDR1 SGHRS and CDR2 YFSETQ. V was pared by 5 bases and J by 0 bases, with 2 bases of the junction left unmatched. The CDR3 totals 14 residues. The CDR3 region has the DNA TGCGCCAGCAGGTGGGACAGCTCTGGAAACACCATATATTTT. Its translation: CASRWDSSGNTIYF.

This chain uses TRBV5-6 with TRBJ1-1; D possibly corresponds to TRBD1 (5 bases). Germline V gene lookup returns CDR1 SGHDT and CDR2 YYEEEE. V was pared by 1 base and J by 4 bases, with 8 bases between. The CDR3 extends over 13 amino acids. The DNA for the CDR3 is TGTGCCAGCAGCTTGCCGGGGGTCACTGAAGCTTTCTTT. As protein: CASSLPGVTEAFF.

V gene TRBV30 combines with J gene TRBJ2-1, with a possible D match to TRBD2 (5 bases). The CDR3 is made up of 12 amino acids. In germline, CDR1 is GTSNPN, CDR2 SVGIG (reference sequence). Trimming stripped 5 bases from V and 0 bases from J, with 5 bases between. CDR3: CAWGSSYNEQFF. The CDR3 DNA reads TGTGCCTGGGGGAGCTCCTACAATGAGCAGTTCTTC. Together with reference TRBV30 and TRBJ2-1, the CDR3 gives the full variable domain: SQTIHQWPATLVQPVGSPLSLECTVEGTSNPNLYWYRQAAGRGLQLLFYSVGIGQISSEVPQNLSASRPQDRQFILSSKKLLLSDSGFYLCAWGSSYNEQFFGPGTRLTVL.

The CDR3 reads CASSLARGRAYEQYF. In nucleotides, the CDR3 is TGTGCCAGCAGCTTAGCGCGGGGAAGGGCCTACGAGCAGTACTTC. The chain recombines TRBV7-8 with TRBJ2-7, with D possibly being TRBD2 (6 bases). There are 15 residues in the CDR3. Trimming cost V 0 bases and J 2 bases, with 11 bases left between them. Germline V gene data show CDR1 as SGHVS and CDR2 as FQNEAQ.

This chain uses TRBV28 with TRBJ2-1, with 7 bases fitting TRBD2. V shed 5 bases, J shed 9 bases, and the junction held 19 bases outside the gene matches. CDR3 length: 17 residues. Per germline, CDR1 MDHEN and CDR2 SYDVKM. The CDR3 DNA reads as TGTGCCAGCAGTGAGTTGGGCCTAGCGGCCCGATGGGGTGAGCAGTTCTTC. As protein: CASSELGLAARWGEQFF.

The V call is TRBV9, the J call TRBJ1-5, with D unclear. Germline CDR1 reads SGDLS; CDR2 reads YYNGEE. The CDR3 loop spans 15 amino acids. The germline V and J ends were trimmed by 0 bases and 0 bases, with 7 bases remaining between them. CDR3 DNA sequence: TGTGCCAGCAGCGTAGGGCACGATAGCAATCAGCCCCAGCATTTT. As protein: CASSVGHDSNQPQHF.

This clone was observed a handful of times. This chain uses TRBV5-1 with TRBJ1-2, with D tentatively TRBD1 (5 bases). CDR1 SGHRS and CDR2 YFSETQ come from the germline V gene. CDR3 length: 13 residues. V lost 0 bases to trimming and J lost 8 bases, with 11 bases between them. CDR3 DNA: TGCGCCAGCAGCTTGGGTCCAGGGTGGGGCTACACCTTC. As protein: CASSLGPGWGYTF.

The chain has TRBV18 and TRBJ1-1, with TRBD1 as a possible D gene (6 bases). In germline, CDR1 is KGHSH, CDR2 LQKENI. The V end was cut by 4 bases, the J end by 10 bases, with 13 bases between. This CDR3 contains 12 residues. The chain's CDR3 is CASSQDSKGAFF. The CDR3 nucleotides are TGTGCCAGCTCACAGGACAGCAAGGGAGCTTTCTTT.

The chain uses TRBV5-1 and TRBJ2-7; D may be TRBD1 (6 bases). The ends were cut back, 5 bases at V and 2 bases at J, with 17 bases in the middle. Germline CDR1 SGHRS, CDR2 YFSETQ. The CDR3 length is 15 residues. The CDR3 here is CASRTTSTGTYEQYF. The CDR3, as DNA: TGCGCCAGCAGAACCACCTCGACAGGTACCTACGAGCAGTACTTC.

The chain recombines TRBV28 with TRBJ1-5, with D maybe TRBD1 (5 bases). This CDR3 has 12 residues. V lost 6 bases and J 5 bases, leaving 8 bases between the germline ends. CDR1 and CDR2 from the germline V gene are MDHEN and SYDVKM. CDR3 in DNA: TGTGCCAGCAGCGTGGGGGATCAGCCCCAGCATTTT. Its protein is CASSVGDQPQHF.

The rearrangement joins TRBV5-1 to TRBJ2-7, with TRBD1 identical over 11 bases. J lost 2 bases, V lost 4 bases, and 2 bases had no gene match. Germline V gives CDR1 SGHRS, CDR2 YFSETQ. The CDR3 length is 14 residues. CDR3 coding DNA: TGCGCCAGCAGCGGACAGGGGGCCCCCTACGAGCAGTACTTC. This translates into CASSGQGAPYEQYF.

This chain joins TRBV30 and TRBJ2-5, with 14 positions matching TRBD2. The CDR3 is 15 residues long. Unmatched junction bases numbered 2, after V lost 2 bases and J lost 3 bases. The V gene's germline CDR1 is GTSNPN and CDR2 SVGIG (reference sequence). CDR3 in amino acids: CAWSRGLAGEETQYF. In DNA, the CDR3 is TGTGCCTGGAGTCGGGGACTAGCGGGGGAAGAGACCCAGTACTTC.

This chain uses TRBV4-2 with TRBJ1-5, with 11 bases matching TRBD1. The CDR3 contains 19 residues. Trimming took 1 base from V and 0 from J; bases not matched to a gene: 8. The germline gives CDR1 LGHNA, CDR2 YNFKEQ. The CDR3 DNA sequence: TGTGCCAGCAGCCAAGGCAGGGACAGGGGGGAGGTTAGCAATCAGCCCCAGCATTTT. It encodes CASSQGRDRGEVSNQPQHF.

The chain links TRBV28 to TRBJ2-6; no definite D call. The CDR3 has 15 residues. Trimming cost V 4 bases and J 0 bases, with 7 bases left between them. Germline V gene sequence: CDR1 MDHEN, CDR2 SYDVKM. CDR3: CASSSTSSGANVLTF. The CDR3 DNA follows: TGTGCCAGCAGTTCGACGAGCTCTGGGGCCAACGTCCTGACTTTC.

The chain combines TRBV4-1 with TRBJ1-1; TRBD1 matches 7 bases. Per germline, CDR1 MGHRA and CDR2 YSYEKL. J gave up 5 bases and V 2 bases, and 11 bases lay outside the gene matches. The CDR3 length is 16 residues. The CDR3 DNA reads TGCGCCAGCAGCCAAAGGACAGGCGGGAGGGGAACTGAAGCTTTCTTT. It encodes CASSQRTGGRGTEAFF.

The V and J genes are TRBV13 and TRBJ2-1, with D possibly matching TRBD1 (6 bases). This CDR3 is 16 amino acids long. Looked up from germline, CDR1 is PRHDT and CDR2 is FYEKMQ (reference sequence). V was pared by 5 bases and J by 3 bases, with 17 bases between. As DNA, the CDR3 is TGTGCCAGCAGCCCGAAATTCAGGGGATTCTACAATGAGCAGTTCTTC. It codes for CASSPKFRGFYNEQFF. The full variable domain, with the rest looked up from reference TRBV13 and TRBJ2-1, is AAGVIQSPRHLIKEKRETATLKCYPIPRHDTVYWYQQGPGQDPQFLISFYEKMQSDKGSIPDRFSAQQFSDYHSELNMSSLELGDSALYFCASSPKFRGFYNEQFFGPGTRLTVL.

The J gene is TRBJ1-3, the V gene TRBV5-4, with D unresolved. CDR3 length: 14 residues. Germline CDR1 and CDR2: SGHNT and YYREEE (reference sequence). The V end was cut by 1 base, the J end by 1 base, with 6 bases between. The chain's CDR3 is CASSLWQSGNTIYF. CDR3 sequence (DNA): TGTGCCAGCAGCTTGTGGCAGTCTGGAAACACCATATATTTT. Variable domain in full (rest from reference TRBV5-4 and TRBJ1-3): ETGVTQSPTHLIKTRGQQVTLRCSSQSGHNTVSWYQQALGQGPQFIFQYYREEENGRGNFPPRFSGLQFPNYSSELNVNALELDDSALYLCASSLWQSGNTIYFGEGSWLTVV.

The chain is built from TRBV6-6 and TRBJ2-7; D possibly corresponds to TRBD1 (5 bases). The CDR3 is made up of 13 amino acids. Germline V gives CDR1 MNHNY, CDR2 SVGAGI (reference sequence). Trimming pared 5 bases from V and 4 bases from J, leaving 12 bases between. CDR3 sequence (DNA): TGTGCCAGCAGTCCCGGCAGGGTTTACGAGCAGTACTTC. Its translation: CASSPGRVYEQYF.

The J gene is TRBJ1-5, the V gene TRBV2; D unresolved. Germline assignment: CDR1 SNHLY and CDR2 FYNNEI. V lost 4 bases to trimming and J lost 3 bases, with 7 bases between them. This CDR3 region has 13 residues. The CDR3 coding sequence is TGTGCCAGCAGTGTGTCTCCCAATCAGCCCCAGCATTTT. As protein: CASSVSPNQPQHF.

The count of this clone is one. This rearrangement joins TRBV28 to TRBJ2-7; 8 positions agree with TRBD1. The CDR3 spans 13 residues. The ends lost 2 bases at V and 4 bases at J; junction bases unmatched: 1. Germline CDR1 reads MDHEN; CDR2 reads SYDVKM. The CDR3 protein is CASSLGQGYEQYF. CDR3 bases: TGTGCCAGCAGTTTAGGACAGGGATACGAGCAGTACTTC.

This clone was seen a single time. The CDR3 nucleotides read TGTGCCAGCAGCCAAGGGGAGACCCAGTACTTC. Residues: CASSQGETQYF. V and J are TRBV3-1 (or the pseudogene TRBV3-2) and TRBJ2-5; D unclear. In germline, CDR1 is LGHDT, CDR2 YNNKEL (reference sequence). There are 11 residues in the CDR3. The ends were cut back, 1 base at V and 5 bases at J, with 2 bases in the middle.